This T cell receptor (beta chain) comes out of a study of T cell responses to AZD1222 COVID-19 vaccine. In the case of this clone: Its target is unknown.

Data came from immunoSEQ multiplex PCR; TCRdb stores just in-frame clones and leaves some out. This sample yields more than 95,000 clones, of which roughly 90% are seen a single time; 4% to 5% belongs to the top ten. Whole-study findings and limits: The breadth and depth of Spike-specific TCRs increased once two AZD1222 doses had been given. Sampling that yielded the repertoires occurred only after the peak T cell response.

This material consisted of peripheral blood, taken on day 0 of AZD1222 vaccination. This receptor was taken from an adult in good health.

The DNA for the CDR3 is TGTGCCAGTAGCCGGGATTTCAGTCCAGGGGGCTTTGAGCAGTACTTC. It is translated as CASSRDFSPGGFEQYF. This chain links TRBV19 with TRBJ2-7, with 8 bases aligning to TRBD1. V shed 6 bases and J 7 bases; nucleotides not matched to a gene: 17. There are 16 residues in the CDR3. Germline-derived CDR1 and CDR2 are LNHDA and SQIVND (reference sequence).